These T cell receptor beta chains were read from a single sample in a study of metastatic and nonmetastatic thyroid tumors. TCRdb reanalyzed the PCR reads via MiXCR. This sample has roughly 40,000 clones; about 16% occur once, and the top ten carry 20% to 25%. Specimen: blood. The receptor set was obtained from a female donor with papillary thyroid cancer or a benign thyroid nodule (not recorded which). Some clones in this sample may be carry-over from other donors' samples. The CDR3 runs from the conserved cysteine through the conserved F or W. A D gene is named only where the DNA matches it firmly. The listing skips clone size in some rows; elsewhere it reads once, few, many or a size class.

D gene: .
J gene: TRBJ1-3
clone size: few
V gene: TRBV7-9
CDR3 protein: CASSLGVSGNTIYF
CDR3 DNA: TGTGCCAGCAGCTTAGGGGTCTCTGGAAACACCATATATTTT

D gene: TRBD1
J gene: TRBJ1-2
clone size: many
V gene: TRBV2
CDR3 protein: CASLRGTGVYGYTF
CDR3 DNA: TGTGCCAGCCTGAGGGGGACAGGGGTCTATGGCTACACCTTC

D gene: TRBD2
J gene: TRBJ2-1
clone size: many
V gene: TRBV19
CDR3 protein: CASSKTSGGGEQFF
CDR3 DNA: TGTGCCAGTAGTAAGACTAGCGGAGGTGGTGAGCAGTTCTTC

D gene: TRBD2
J gene: TRBJ2-3
clone size: few
V gene: TRBV5-4
CDR3 protein: CASSFRTSGRYTDTQYF
CDR3 DNA: TGTGCCAGCAGCTTTAGGACTAGCGGGAGGTACACAGATACGCAGTATTTT

D gene: .
J gene: TRBJ2-3
clone size: many
V gene: TRBV3-1
CDR3 protein: CASTLWGTDTQYF
CDR3 DNA: TGTGCCAGTACGCTTTGGGGCACAGATACGCAGTATTTT

D gene: .
J gene: TRBJ2-5
clone size: many
V gene: TRBV20-1
CDR3 protein: CSARDLREAAETQYF
CDR3 DNA: TGCAGTGCTAGAGATCTGAGGGAGGCGGCGGAGACCCAGTACTTC

D gene: .
J gene: TRBJ1-1
clone size: many
V gene: TRBV11-2
CDR3 protein: CASSFEGGNTEAFF
CDR3 DNA: TGTGCCAGCAGCTTTGAGGGAGGAAACACTGAAGCTTTCTTT

D gene: TRBD1
J gene: TRBJ1-4
clone size: many
V gene: TRBV7-2
CDR3 protein: CASGRDRGLLSEKLFF
CDR3 DNA: TGTGCCAGCGGCCGGGACAGGGGGCTATTGAGCGAAAAACTGTTTTTT

D gene: TRBD1
J gene: TRBJ1-1
clone size: .
V gene: TRBV5-1
CDR3 protein: CASSLDQGATTEAFF
CDR3 DNA: TGCGCCAGCAGCTTGGATCAGGGGGCGACCACTGAAGCTTTCTTT

D gene: .
J gene: TRBJ1-1
clone size: many
V gene: TRBV19
CDR3 protein: CASSIGRLNTEAFF
CDR3 DNA: TGTGCCAGTAGTATAGGGCGCCTGAACACTGAAGCTTTCTTT

D gene: TRBD2
J gene: TRBJ2-7
clone size: many
V gene: TRBV6-5
CDR3 protein: CASSYAGGVDEQYF
CDR3 DNA: TGTGCCAGCAGTTACGCGGGAGGAGTGGATGAGCAGTACTTC

D gene: .
J gene: TRBJ2-6
clone size: .
V gene: TRBV6-2/TRBV6-3
CDR3 protein: CASSLGGANVLTF
CDR3 DNA: TGTGCCAGCAGCCTGGGTGGGGCCAACGTCCTGACTTTC

D gene: TRBD2
J gene: TRBJ2-7
clone size: once
V gene: TRBV4-1
CDR3 protein: CASSPGRWYEQVF
CDR3 DNA: TGCGCCAGCAGCCCCGGGAGGTGGTACGAGCAGGTCTTC

D gene: TRBD1
J gene: TRBJ2-6
clone size: medium-sized
V gene: TRBV5-1
CDR3 protein: CASSLGDSSGANVLTF
CDR3 DNA: TGCGCCAGCAGCTTGGGGGACAGCTCTGGGGCCAACGTCCTGACTTTC

D gene: TRBD1
J gene: TRBJ2-7
clone size: many
V gene: TRBV20-1
CDR3 protein: CSAVGRDRGSYEQYF
CDR3 DNA: TGCAGTGCCGTTGGAAGGGACAGGGGCTCCTACGAGCAGTACTTC

D gene: TRBD2
J gene: TRBJ2-7
clone size: .
V gene: TRBV18
CDR3 protein: CASSPRASGSISYEQYF
CDR3 DNA: TGTGCCAGCTCACCCCGGGCTAGCGGGAGTATATCCTACGAGCAGTACTTC

D gene: .
J gene: TRBJ1-1
clone size: many
V gene: TRBV19
CDR3 protein: CASTDKELMNTEAFF
CDR3 DNA: TGTGCCAGTACGGATAAAGAGCTGATGAACACTGAAGCTTTCTTT

D gene: .
J gene: TRBJ2-7
clone size: many
V gene: TRBV2
CDR3 protein: CASSAAYEQYF
CDR3 DNA: TGTGCCAGCAGTGCGGCCTACGAGCAGTACTTC

D gene: .
J gene: TRBJ2-7
clone size: .
V gene: TRBV6-6
CDR3 protein: CASSYRERDEQYF
CDR3 DNA: TGTGCCAGCAGTTACAGGGAGCGTGACGAGCAGTACTTC

D gene: .
J gene: TRBJ2-3
clone size: many
V gene: TRBV29-1
CDR3 protein: CSVERDPGTDTQYF
CDR3 DNA: TGCAGCGTTGAGAGGGACCCAGGCACAGATACGCAGTATTTT

D gene: TRBD1
J gene: TRBJ2-1
clone size: medium-sized
V gene: TRBV28
CDR3 protein: CASTIPDRDNEQFF
CDR3 DNA: TGTGCCAGCACTATTCCGGACAGGGACAATGAGCAGTTCTTC

D gene: .
J gene: TRBJ1-4
clone size: many
V gene: TRBV3-1
CDR3 protein: CASSRGVEKLFF
CDR3 DNA: TGTGCCAGCAGCCGGGGGGTCGAAAAACTGTTTTTT

D gene: .
J gene: TRBJ1-1
clone size: many
V gene: TRBV5-1
CDR3 protein: CASSLTPTGEFVAFF
CDR3 DNA: TGCGCCAGCAGCTTGACGCCGACAGGTGAATTTGTAGCTTTCTTT

D gene: .
J gene: TRBJ2-2
clone size: .
V gene: TRBV6-1
CDR3 protein: CASRQIGDTGELFF
CDR3 DNA: TGTGCCAGCAGACAGATTGGGGACACCGGGGAGCTGTTTTTT

D gene: TRBD1
J gene: TRBJ2-2
clone size: many
V gene: TRBV11-2
CDR3 protein: CASSRTGGFTGELFF
CDR3 DNA: TGTGCCAGCAGCAGGACAGGGGGCTTCACCGGGGAGCTGTTTTTT

D gene: .
J gene: TRBJ2-3
clone size: many
V gene: TRBV6-2/TRBV6-3
CDR3 protein: CASTERGTDTQYF
CDR3 DNA: TGTGCCAGCACCGAAAGGGGCACAGATACGCAGTATTTT

D gene: .
J gene: TRBJ2-7
clone size: many
V gene: TRBV7-2
CDR3 protein: CASSSRLAYEQYF
CDR3 DNA: TGTGCCAGCAGTTCTCGGTTAGCCTACGAGCAGTACTTC

D gene: TRBD1
J gene: TRBJ1-1
clone size: .
V gene: TRBV7-8
CDR3 protein: CASSTRTGSGTEAFF
CDR3 DNA: TGTGCCAGCAGCACCCGGACAGGCTCGGGCACTGAAGCTTTCTTT